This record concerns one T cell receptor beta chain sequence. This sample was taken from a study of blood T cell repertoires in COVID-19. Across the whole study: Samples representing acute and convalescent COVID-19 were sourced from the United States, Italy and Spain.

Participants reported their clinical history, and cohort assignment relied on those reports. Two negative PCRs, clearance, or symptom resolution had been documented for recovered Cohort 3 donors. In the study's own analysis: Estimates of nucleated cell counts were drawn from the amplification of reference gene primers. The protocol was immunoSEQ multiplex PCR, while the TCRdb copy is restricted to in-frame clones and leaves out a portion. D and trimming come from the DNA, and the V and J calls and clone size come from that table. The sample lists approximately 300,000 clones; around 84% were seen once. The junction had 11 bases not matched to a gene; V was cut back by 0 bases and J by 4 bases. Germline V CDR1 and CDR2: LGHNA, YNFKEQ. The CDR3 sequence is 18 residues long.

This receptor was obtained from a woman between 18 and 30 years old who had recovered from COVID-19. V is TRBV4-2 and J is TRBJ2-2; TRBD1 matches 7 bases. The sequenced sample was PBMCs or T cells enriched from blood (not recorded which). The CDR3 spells CASSQESVGQVATGELFF. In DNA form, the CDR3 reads TGTGCCAGCAGCCAAGAGTCGGTAGGACAGGTTGCCACCGGGGAGCTGTTTTTT.